This TCR beta chain was observed in a study of vaccination and CD4 T cells after COVID-19. Germline CDR1 and CDR2: MDHEN and SYDVKM. V gave up 6 bases and J gave up 5 bases; unmatched junction bases: 15. The CDR3 runs 17 residues. A note on this clonotype: What it binds is not known.

Scientists ran DNA taken from cultured CD4+ T cells through the Oncomine TCR Beta short-read assay for sequencing. Genomic DNA extraction was carried out from cultured CD4+ T cells. TCRdb reanalysed the PCR reads using MiXCR and keeps one entry per CDR3 protein. The sample consists of about 6,800 distinct CDR3 sequences, around 30% of them appearing once. Regarding treatment: roughly nine-day PBMC culture with coronavirus spike peptide pools or control peptides (ViraFEST assay). According to the study, CD4+ T cells from the unexposed donor were gathered ahead of the COVID-19 pandemic (2011-2018). IL-2 at about 10 IU/ml and peptide pools at approximately 9.6 ug/ml were added to PBMCs cultured at about 2.2 million per well. The probes, which were SARS-CoV-2 S/N and four cold-coronavirus spikes, were applied to unexposed-donor CD4+ T cells, cells permitting.

This clonotype was obtained from a human donor in good health. Material: CD4+ T cells from blood, cultured in vitro. The chain couples TRBV28 to TRBJ1-1; 10 nucleotides align to TRBD1. The CDR3 sequence is CASSPLGTGVVGTEAFF. In nucleotides, the CDR3 is TGTGCCAGCAGCCCCCTGGGGACAGGGGTAGTAGGTACTGAAGCTTTCTTT. The whole variable domain, remainder taken from reference TRBV28 and TRBJ1-1, is DVKVTQSSRYLVKRTGEKVFLECVQDMDHENMFWYRQDPGLGLRLIYFSYDVKMKEKGDIPEGYSVSREKKERFSLILESASTNQTSMYLCASSPLGTGVVGTEAFFGQGTRLTVV.